Below are 7 T cell receptor beta chains sequenced from a single sample in a study of blood T cell repertoires in COVID-19. Produced via immunoSEQ multiplex PCR; TCRdb's table is partial and in-frame only. The repertoire holds about 44,000 clones, with 89% as singletons. The material sequenced was peripheral blood. All receptors derive from a man in his 70s with active COVID-19.

V gene TRBV18 combines with J gene TRBJ2-3; 9 bases map to TRBD1. CDR1 and CDR2 (germline): KGHSH, LQKENI. The V and J ends lost 6 bases and 8 bases, in that order; junction bases with no gene match: 15. CDR3 length equals 16 residues. CDR3 nucleotides: TGTGCCAGCTCGCCCGGCGGACAGGGGTTATTGGGTACGCAGTATTTT. As protein: CASSPGGQGLLGTQYF.

This clone was seen once. This rearrangement joins TRBV6-1 to TRBJ2-7, with a weak D call TRBD2 (6 bases). The germline V and J ends were trimmed by 3 bases and 0 bases, with 9 bases remaining between them. Looked up from germline, CDR1 is MNHNS and CDR2 is SASEGT. This CDR3 has 14 residues. The CDR3 here is CASSDPGLSYEQYF. As DNA, the CDR3 is TGTGCCAGCAGTGACCCGGGACTCTCCTACGAGCAGTACTTC.

The rearrangement uses TRBV19 and TRBJ1-5; tentative D call: TRBD1 (5 bases). Germline CDR1 LNHDA, CDR2 SQIVND (reference sequence). This CDR3 comprises 15 residues. The V gene lost 9 bases and the J gene lost 2 bases, with 17 bases spanning the gap. The CDR3 loop is CASHAGAGRNQPQHF. The CDR3 nucleotides read TGTGCCAGCCACGCCGGGGCGGGGCGCAATCAGCCCCAGCATTTT. The complete variable domain, with remaining parts taken from reference TRBV19 and TRBJ1-5, reads DGGITQSPKYLFRKEGQNVTLSCEQNLNHDAMYWYRQDPGQGLRLIYYSQIVNDFQKGDIAEGYSVSREKKESFPLTVTSAQKNPTAFYLCASHAGAGRNQPQHFGDGTRLSIL.

The chain employs TRBV9 and TRBJ2-1; 14 bases are shared with TRBD2. Germline CDR1 SGDLS, CDR2 YYNGEE. V was pared by 3 bases and J by 8 bases, with 4 bases of the junction left unmatched. The length of the CDR3 is 15 residues. This CDR3 is CASSEGLAGADEQFF. DNA for the CDR3: TGTGCCAGCAGCGAGGGACTAGCGGGGGCGGATGAGCAGTTCTTC. Filled out from reference TRBV9 and TRBJ2-1, the complete variable domain reads DSGVTQTPKHLITATGQRVTLRCSPRSGDLSVYWYQQSLDQGLQFLIQYYNGEERAKGNILERFSAQQFPDLHSELNLSSLELGDSALYFCASSEGLAGADEQFFGPGTRLTVL.

CDR3 sequence reads: CASSLGQGSSEKLFF. CDR3 sequence (DNA): TGCGCCAGCAGCTTGGGACAGGGCTCCTCCGAAAAACTGTTTTTT. The chain couples TRBV5-1 to TRBJ1-4; 7 bases map to TRBD1. Trimming removed 0 bases from V and 8 bases from J; junction bases left unmatched: 7. This CDR3 is 15 amino acids long. CDR1 is SGHRS and CDR2 is YFSETQ in the germline V gene.

This clone was seen once. This chain links TRBV7-8 with TRBJ1-3, with D possibly being TRBD1 (5 bases). Between the trimmed V and J ends, which lost 1 base and 2 bases, there was a span of 9 bases. The CDR3 is 15 amino acids. CDR1 and CDR2 from the germline V gene are SGHVS and FQNEAQ. The CDR3 DNA reads as TGTGCCAGCAGCTTAGGAGTGACAGCTGGAAACACCATATATTTT. Its translation is CASSLGVTAGNTIYF.

The genes are TRBV9 and TRBJ2-3; 7 bases are a match to TRBD2. CDR3 length: 14 residues. After removal of 4 bases from V and 2 bases from J, the junction contained 4 bases not matched to a gene. Germline V gene sequence: CDR1 SGDLS, CDR2 YYNGEE. DNA of the CDR3: TGTGCCAGCAGCCGGGGGGTCCCCACAGATACGCAGTATTTT. It translates to CASSRGVPTDTQYF.